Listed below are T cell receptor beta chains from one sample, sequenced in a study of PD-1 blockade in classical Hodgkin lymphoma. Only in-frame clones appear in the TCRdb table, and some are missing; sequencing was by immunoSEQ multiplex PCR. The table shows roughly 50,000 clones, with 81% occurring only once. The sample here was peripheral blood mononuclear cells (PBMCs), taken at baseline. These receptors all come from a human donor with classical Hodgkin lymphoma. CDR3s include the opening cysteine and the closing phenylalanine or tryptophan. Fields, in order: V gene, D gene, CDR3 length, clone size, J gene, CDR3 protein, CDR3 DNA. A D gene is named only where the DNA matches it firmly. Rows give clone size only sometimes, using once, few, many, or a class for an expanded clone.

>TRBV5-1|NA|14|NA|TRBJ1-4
CASSLGASGEKLFF
TGCGCCAGCAGCTTGGGGGCCAGTGGTGAAAAACTGTTTTTT
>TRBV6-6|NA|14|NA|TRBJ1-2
CASSYLGSMGGYTF
TGTGCCAGCAGTTACCTCGGGTCTATGGGTGGCTACACCTTC
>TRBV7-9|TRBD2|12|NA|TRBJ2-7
CASSSLAGEQYF
TGTGCCAGCAGCTCTCTAGCGGGCGAGCAGTACTTC
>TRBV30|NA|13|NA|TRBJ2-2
CALFEGNTGELFF
TGTGCCCTATTTGAGGGGAACACCGGGGAGCTGTTTTTT
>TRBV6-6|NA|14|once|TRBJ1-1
CAHLGGGANTEAFF
TGTGCCCACCTGGGGGGGGGTGCGAACACTGAAGCTTTCTTT
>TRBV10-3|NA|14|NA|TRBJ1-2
CAISETSREGGYTF
TGTGCCATCAGTGAGACGAGCCGGGAGGGTGGCTACACCTTC
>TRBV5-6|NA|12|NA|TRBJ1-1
CASSSRISEAFF
TGTGCCAGCAGCTCCAGGATCTCCGAAGCTTTCTTT
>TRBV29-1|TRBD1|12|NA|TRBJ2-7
CSVGTGTYEQYF
TGCAGCGTCGGGACAGGCACCTACGAGCAGTACTTC
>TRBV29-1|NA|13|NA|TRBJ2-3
CSVDRGLTNTQYF
TGCAGCGTTGATAGGGGATTAACGAATACGCAGTATTTT
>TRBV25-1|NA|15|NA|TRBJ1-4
CASSESSVGVGKLFF
TGTGCCAGCAGTGAATCGTCAGTTGGAGTGGGAAAACTGTTTTTT
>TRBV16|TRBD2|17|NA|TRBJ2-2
CASSRTGRALNTGELFF
TGTGCCAGCAGCCGAACGGGGAGGGCACTGAACACCGGGGAGCTGTTTTTT
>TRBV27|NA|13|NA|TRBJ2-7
CASARWDIYEQYF
TGTGCCAGCGCGAGGTGGGATATCTACGAGCAGTACTTC
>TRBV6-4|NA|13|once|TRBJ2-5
CASSQDPFSPQYF
TGTGCCAGCTCACAGGACCCCTTTTCGCCCCAGTACTTC
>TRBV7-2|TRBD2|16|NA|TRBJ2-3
CASSPGGTSGADTQYF
TGTGCCAGCAGCCCCGGGGGGACTAGCGGTGCAGATACGCAGTATTTT
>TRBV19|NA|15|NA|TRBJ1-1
CASMAGGASRAEAFF
TGTGCCAGTATGGCGGGGGGGGCAAGTCGCGCTGAAGCTTTCTTT
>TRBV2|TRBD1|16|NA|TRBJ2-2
CASSESGQLRTGELFF
TGTGCCAGCAGTGAGTCGGGACAGCTCCGCACCGGGGAGCTGTTTTTT
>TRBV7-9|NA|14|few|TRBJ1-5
CASSLQGKGQPQHF
TGTGCCAGCAGCTTACAAGGGAAGGGTCAGCCCCAGCATTTT
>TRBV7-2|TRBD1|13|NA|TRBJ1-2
CASSLEQGNGYTF
TGTGCCAGCAGCTTAGAACAGGGGAATGGCTACACCTTC
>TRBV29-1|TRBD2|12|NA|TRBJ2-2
CVSSGRTGELFF
TGTGTGTCTAGCGGGCGGACCGGGGAGCTGTTTTTT
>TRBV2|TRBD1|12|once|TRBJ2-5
CASGTDEETQYF
TGTGCCAGCGGGACAGACGAAGAGACCCAGTACTTC
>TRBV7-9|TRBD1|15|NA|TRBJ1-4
CASSSLQGRYEKLFF
TGTGCCAGCTCCTCCTTACAGGGGCGTTATGAAAAACTGTTTTTT
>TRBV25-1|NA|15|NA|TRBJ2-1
CASSEIGVEGNEQFF
TGTGCCAGCAGTGAAATAGGGGTGGAGGGGAATGAGCAGTTCTTC
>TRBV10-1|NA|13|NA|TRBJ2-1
CASSSMIDNEQFF
TGCGCCAGCAGTTCTATGATCGACAATGAGCAGTTCTTC
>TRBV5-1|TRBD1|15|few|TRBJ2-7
CASSLSGTGGYEQYF
TGCGCCAGCAGCCTATCCGGGACAGGGGGATACGAGCAGTACTTC
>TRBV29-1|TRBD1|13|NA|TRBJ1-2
CSVLQGNNYGYTF
TGCAGCGTTTTACAGGGGAATAACTATGGCTACACCTTC
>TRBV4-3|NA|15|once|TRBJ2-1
CASSQVIEGVDEQFF
TGCGCCAGCAGCCAAGTTATAGAGGGGGTTGATGAGCAGTTCTTC
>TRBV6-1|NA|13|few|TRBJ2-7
CAISETGSYEQYF
TGTGCCATCAGTGAGACCGGCTCCTACGAGCAGTACTTC
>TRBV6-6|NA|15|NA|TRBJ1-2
CASSPRRGTDYGYTF
TGTGCCAGCAGTCCGAGGCGGGGAACAGACTATGGCTACACCTTC
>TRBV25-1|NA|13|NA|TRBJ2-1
CASAGVRLNEQFF
TGTGCCAGCGCAGGGGTCCGTTTGAATGAGCAGTTCTTC
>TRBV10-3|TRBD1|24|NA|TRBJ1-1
CAISRGQGAPGKSGPRRLNTEAFF
TGTGCCATCAGTCGAGGACAGGGGGCGCCGGGGAAATCGGGACCTCGTCGCTTGAACACTGAAGCTTTCTTT
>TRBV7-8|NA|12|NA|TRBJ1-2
CASSPARLGYTF
TGTGCCAGCAGCCCAGCGCGCCTGGGCTACACCTTC
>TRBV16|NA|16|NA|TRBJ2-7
CASSPLGTGIFYEQYF
TGTGCCAGCAGCCCCCTAGGAACAGGGATTTTCTACGAGCAGTACTTC
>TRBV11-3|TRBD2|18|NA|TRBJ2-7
CASSREGGLSGMSYEQYF
TGTGCCAGCAGCCGCGAGGGGGGGCTTAGCGGGATGTCCTACGAGCAGTACTTC
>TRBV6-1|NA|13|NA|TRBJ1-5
CASREDNLQPQHF
TGTGCCAGCAGGGAGGACAACCTTCAGCCCCAGCATTTT
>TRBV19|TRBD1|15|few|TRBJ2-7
CASSPRTGSSYEQYF
TGTGCCAGTAGTCCGCGGACAGGAAGCTCCTACGAGCAGTACTTC
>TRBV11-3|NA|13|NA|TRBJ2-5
CASSLGRQETQYF
TGTGCCAGCAGCTTAGGACGACAAGAGACCCAGTACTTC
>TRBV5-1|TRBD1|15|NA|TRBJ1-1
CASSGGTGQITEAFF
TGCGCCAGCAGCGGGGGGACAGGTCAAATCACTGAAGCTTTCTTT
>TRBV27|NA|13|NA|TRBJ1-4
CASSLNRREKLFF
TGTGCCAGCAGTTTAAACCGACGGGAAAAACTGTTTTTT
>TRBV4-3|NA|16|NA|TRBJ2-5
CASSQDSSASGETQYF
TGCGCCAGCAGCCAAGATTCGAGCGCCTCAGGGGAGACCCAGTACTTC
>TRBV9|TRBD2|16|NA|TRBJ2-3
CASSGTSGSYTDTQYF
TGTGCCAGCAGCGGGACTAGCGGTTCGTACACAGATACGCAGTATTTT
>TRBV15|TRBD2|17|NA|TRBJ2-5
CATSTRGSSGRAGTQYF
TGTGCCACCAGCACGAGAGGGTCTAGCGGGAGGGCTGGGACCCAGTACTTC
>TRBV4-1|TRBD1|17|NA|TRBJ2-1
CASSQDPTGGFYNEQFF
TGCGCCAGCAGCCAAGATCCGACAGGGGGCTTCTACAATGAGCAGTTCTTC
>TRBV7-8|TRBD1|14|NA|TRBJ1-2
CASSGRDSLMGYTF
TGTGCCAGCAGCGGACGGGACAGTTTGATGGGCTACACCTTC
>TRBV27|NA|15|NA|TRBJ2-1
CASSPGGLPHNEQFF
TGTGCCAGCAGCCCCGGCGGGCTACCCCACAATGAGCAGTTCTTC
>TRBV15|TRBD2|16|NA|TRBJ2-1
CATSTLGAGVSNEQFF
TGTGCCACCAGCACCCTCGGGGCGGGGGTCTCGAATGAGCAGTTCTTC
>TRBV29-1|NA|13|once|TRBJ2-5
CSVGVQPAETQYF
TGCAGCGTGGGGGTCCAGCCTGCCGAGACCCAGTACTTC
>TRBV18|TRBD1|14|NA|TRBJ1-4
CASSPGTGDQKLFF
TGTGCCAGCTCACCAGGGACAGGGGATCAAAAACTGTTTTTT
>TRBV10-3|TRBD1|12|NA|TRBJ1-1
CAISDRDTEAFF
TGTGCCATCAGCGACAGGGACACTGAAGCTTTCTTT
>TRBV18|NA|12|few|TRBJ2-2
CASSPRFGELFF
TGTGCCAGCTCACCCCGGTTCGGGGAGCTGTTTTTT
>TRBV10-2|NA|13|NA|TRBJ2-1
CASMDLYYNEQFF
TGCGCCAGCATGGATCTGTACTACAATGAGCAGTTCTTC
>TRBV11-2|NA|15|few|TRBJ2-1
CASSLGGSRINEQFF
TGTGCCAGCAGCCTTGGGGGATCCCGGATCAATGAGCAGTTCTTC
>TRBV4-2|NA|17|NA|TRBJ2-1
CASSQDPFGSSYNEQFF
TGTGCCAGCAGCCAAGATCCTTTCGGGAGCTCCTACAATGAGCAGTTCTTC
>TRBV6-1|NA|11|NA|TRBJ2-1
CASSVRNEQFF
TGTGCCAGCAGTGTCCGGAATGAGCAGTTCTTC
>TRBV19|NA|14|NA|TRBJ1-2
CASRITSSNYGYTF
TGTGCCAGTAGAATTACCAGCTCTAACTATGGCTACACCTTC
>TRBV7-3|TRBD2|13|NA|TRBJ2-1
CASSYIAGETQFF
TGTGCCAGCAGCTACATAGCGGGAGAAACCCAGTTCTTC
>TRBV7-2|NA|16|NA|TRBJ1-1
CASSLEIVFMNTEAFF
TGTGCCAGCAGCTTAGAAATTGTCTTTATGAACACTGAAGCTTTCTTT